This T cell receptor beta chain emerged from a study of technical replicates of blood from a few donors. Germline assignment: CDR1 LGHNT and CDR2 FRNRAP. The V and J ends lost 1 base and 5 bases, in that order; junction bases with no gene match: 3. This CDR3 is 14 amino acids long. Profiling relied on immunoSEQ multiplex PCR, and the TCRdb table lists in-frame clones only, not all of them. The table has about 80,000 clones, roughly 97% seen once. The J gene is TRBJ1-2, the V gene TRBV12-5, with 8 bases aligning to TRBD1. Material: T cells isolated from PBMCs. This receptor was identified in a human donor in good health. CDR3 sequence: CASGLGTGIYGYTF. CDR3 coding DNA: TGTGCTAGTGGTTTGGGGACAGGGATTTATGGCTACACCTTC.